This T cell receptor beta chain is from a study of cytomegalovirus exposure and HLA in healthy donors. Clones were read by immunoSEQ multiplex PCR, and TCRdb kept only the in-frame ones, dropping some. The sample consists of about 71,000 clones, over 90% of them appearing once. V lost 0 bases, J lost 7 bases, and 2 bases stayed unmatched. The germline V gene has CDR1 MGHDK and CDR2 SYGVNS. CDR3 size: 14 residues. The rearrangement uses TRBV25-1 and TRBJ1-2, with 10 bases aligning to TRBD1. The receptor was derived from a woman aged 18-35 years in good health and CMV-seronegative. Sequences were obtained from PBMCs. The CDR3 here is CASSEYGTGVGYTF. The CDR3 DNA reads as TGTGCCAGCAGTGAATATGGGACAGGGGTTGGCTACACCTTC.